Listed below are T cell receptor beta chains from one sample, sequenced in a study of PD-1 blockade in classical Hodgkin lymphoma. Profiling relied on immunoSEQ multiplex PCR, and the TCRdb table lists in-frame clones only, not all of them. Among about 37,000 clones, around 80% were seen once, and the ten largest hold roughly 15%. The specimen comprised peripheral blood mononuclear cells (PBMCs), sampled before the second cycle of nivolumab. The receptors derive from a human donor with classical Hodgkin lymphoma. The CDR3 runs from the conserved cysteine through the conserved F or W. D genes are given only for firm matches. Part of the rows lack a size; the others show once, few, many or a class for expanded clones.

>TRBD1|TRBV7-2|-|TRBJ2-5
TGTGCCAGCAGACCCTCCGGGACAGGGGGCGGTCGAGAGACCCAGTACTTC
CASRPSGTGGGRETQYF
>TRBD2|TRBV4-1|-|TRBJ2-3
TGCGCCAGCAGCCGATCGGGGGGGGGCTCAGATACGCAGTATTTT
CASSRSGGGSDTQYF
>TRBD1|TRBV18|-|TRBJ2-7
TGTGCCAGCTCACCACCGAAGGGACAGGATTACGAGCAGTACTTC
CASSPPKGQDYEQYF
>-|TRBV5-6|-|TRBJ1-2
TGTGCCAGCAGCTCGAGACAGGACTATGGAGGCTACACCTTC
CASSSRQDYGGYTF
>-|TRBV2|-|TRBJ1-2
TGTGCCAGCAGTGAATTGGCAGGGGCAAACTATGGCTACACCTTC
CASSELAGANYGYTF
>-|TRBV11-2|-|TRBJ2-7
TGTGCCAGCAGCTTAGATATATTGGGCGGCGGATCCTACGAGCAGTACTTC
CASSLDILGGGSYEQYF
>TRBD2|TRBV7-9|-|TRBJ2-7
TGTGCCAGCAGCTTAGCTAGCGGGGGTTACTTTTCCTCCTACGAGCAGTACTTC
CASSLASGGYFSSYEQYF
>TRBD1|TRBV6-5|-|TRBJ1-2
TGTGCCAGCAGTTACGGGGACAGCCTACTTGATGGCTACACCTTC
CASSYGDSLLDGYTF
>-|TRBV9|-|TRBJ2-7
TGTGCCAGCAGCGTAGAACCGATGCCGTTTCTGCACTTC
CASSVEPMPFLHF
>-|TRBV2|-|TRBJ1-5
TGTGCCAGCATGCGGGGTGCACGTCAGCCCCAGCATTTT
CASMRGARQPQHF
>TRBD1|TRBV5-4|-|TRBJ2-7
TGTGCCAGCAGCTTGATGGCAGGGGGCCTATACGAGCAGTACTTC
CASSLMAGGLYEQYF
>TRBD2|TRBV18|-|TRBJ2-5
TGTGCCAGCTCACCACTAGCGGGGGTACAAGAGACCCAGTACTTC
CASSPLAGVQETQYF
>-|TRBV11-2|-|TRBJ1-2
TGTGCCAGCAGCTTATACAGAGGCTATGGCTACACCTTC
CASSLYRGYGYTF
>-|TRBV6-1|-|TRBJ2-1
TGTGCCAGCAGTGAACTAGGGGGGTTCGCTTACAATGAGCAGTTCTTC
CASSELGGFAYNEQFF
>-|TRBV6-1|-|TRBJ2-5
TGTGCCAGCAGTGACGGGGCGCCAGGGGAAGAGACCCAGTACTTC
CASSDGAPGEETQYF
>-|TRBV5-1|-|TRBJ2-5
TGCGCCAGCAGTCCCGTTGGGGGCTATGAGACCCAGTACTTC
CASSPVGGYETQYF
>-|TRBV21-1|-|TRBJ1-2
-
CASSKGDGTPNLYWCGYTF
>TRBD1|TRBV19|-|TRBJ1-5
TGTGCCAGTAGTGGCGGACAGGTCTTAGGCAATCAGCCCCAGCATTTT
CASSGGQVLGNQPQHF
>-|TRBV7-2|-|TRBJ2-1
TGTGCCAGCAGCTCGACAGTCTACAATGAGCAGTTCTTC
CASSSTVYNEQFF
>-|TRBV5-4|few|TRBJ1-6
TGTGCCAGCAGCTTGGGCAGGGCCAGAAATTCACCCCTCCACTTT
CASSLGRARNSPLHF
>-|TRBV7-9|-|TRBJ1-1
TGTGCCAGCAGCCCCCTTAACAGGGAGAACACTGAAGCTTTCTTT
CASSPLNRENTEAFF
>TRBD1|TRBV30|-|TRBJ2-3
TGTGCCTTCCGGGACAGGGTCCGCACAGATACGCAGTATTTT
CAFRDRVRTDTQYF
>TRBD1|TRBV10-3|-|TRBJ1-1
TGTGCCACCACAAACCCCGGGACAGGGGACACTGAAGCTTTCTTT
CATTNPGTGDTEAFF
>TRBD2|TRBV6-5|-|TRBJ2-1
TGTGCCAGCAGTTACTCTGAGGCTAGCGGGGCTAATGAGCAGTTCTTC
CASSYSEASGANEQFF
>-|TRBV11-2|-|TRBJ1-2
TGTGCCAGCAGCTTAGATAAGGCGGGAGGTGGCTACACCTTC
CASSLDKAGGGYTF